Below, 4 T cell receptor beta chains from the same sample are listed, as sequenced in a study of technical replicates of blood from a few donors. TCRdb's copy holds only in-frame clones and misses some; the assay was immunoSEQ multiplex PCR. The sample yields about 74,000 clones, around 95% seen once. The material sequenced was T cells isolated from PBMCs. These TCRs come from a human donor in good health.

The chain recombines TRBV4-2 with TRBJ2-2; possible D gene TRBD1, 5 bases. The CDR3 length is 15 residues. Germline V gene sequence: CDR1 LGHNA, CDR2 YNFKEQ. V lost 1 base, J lost 1 base, and 7 bases lay in between. The CDR3 DNA reads as TGTGCCAGCAGCCAAGTCACAGGGAACACCGGGGAGCTGTTTTTT. This sequence encodes CASSQVTGNTGELFF.

J is TRBJ2-7 and V is TRBV4-3, with 11 bases fitting TRBD1. From germline, CDR1 is LGHNA and CDR2 YSLEER. This CDR3 comprises 14 residues. J gave up 5 bases and V 4 bases, and 4 bases lay outside the gene matches. The CDR3 sequence: CASSRGQGVNEQYF. The DNA for the CDR3 is TGCGCCAGCAGCCGGGGACAGGGGGTAAACGAGCAGTACTTC.

V and J are TRBV15 and TRBJ2-7; 9 bases agree with TRBD1. The CDR3 runs 15 residues. Germline-derived CDR1 and CDR2 are LNHNV and YYDKDF (reference sequence). Trimming took 1 base from V and 7 from J; bases not matched to a gene: 8. The CDR3 loop is CATSRVGTGSLEQYF. The CDR3 nucleotides read TGTGCCACCAGCAGAGTCGGGACAGGGTCCCTGGAGCAGTACTTC. Looking up the rest from reference TRBV15 and TRBJ2-7 gives the full variable domain: DAMVIQNPRYQVTQFGKPVTLSCSQTLNHNVMYWYQQKSSQAPKLLFHYYDKDFNNEADTPDNFQSRRPNTSFCFLDIRSPGLGDTAMYLCATSRVGTGSLEQYFGPGTRLTVT.

The chain uses TRBV6-5 and TRBJ2-2, with a tentative D call TRBD2 (6 bases). The CDR3 spans 13 residues. V lost 6 bases and J lost 7, with 12 bases in between. In germline, CDR1 is MNHEY, CDR2 SVGAGI. The CDR3 spells CASSPGLFGELFF. For the CDR3, the DNA is TGTGCCAGCAGCCCAGGACTATTCGGGGAGCTGTTTTTT.